The 3 T cell receptor beta chains given below trace back to one sample, sequenced in a study of identifying expanded T cells in peripheral blood. Sequencing was performed with immunoSEQ multiplex PCR; in TCRdb, only in-frame clones are kept and a portion is missing. The sample lists approximately 50,000 clones, around 82% occurring once. The source material was blood. Every receptor here comes from a person aged 18 to 70 in good health.

DNA of the CDR3: TGTGCCAGCAGTTACGGGCCCTCTGGAAACACCATATATTTT. Translated: CASSYGPSGNTIYF. The genes are TRBV6-5 and TRBJ1-3, with D uncertain. From germline, CDR1 is MNHEY and CDR2 SVGAGI. Trimming took off 2 bases at V and 0 bases at J, with 5 bases between the two ends. CDR3 length: 14 amino acids.

The chain is built from TRBV5-1 and TRBJ2-2, with 7 nucleotides matching TRBD1. J lost 3 bases, V lost 3 bases, and 5 bases had no gene match. Germline CDR1 reads SGHRS; CDR2 reads YFSETQ. The CDR3 is made up of 15 amino acids. CDR3 residues: CASSSTGLDTGELFF. The CDR3 DNA is TGCGCCAGCAGCTCGACAGGGTTGGACACCGGGGAGCTGTTTTTT.

V usage is TRBV6-5 and J usage is TRBJ2-7, with D perhaps given as TRBD1 or TRBD2 (5 bases each). CDR3 length: 12 residues. V lost 6 bases, J lost 8 bases, and 14 bases lay in between. Germline V gives CDR1 MNHEY, CDR2 SVGAGI. The CDR3 sequence: CASRTGTAQQYF. Written as DNA, the CDR3 is TGTGCCAGCAGAACCGGGACGGCCCAGCAGTACTTC.